This entry is about one TCR beta chain. Its target antigen remains unknown. No qualities accompany the bases; no much larger clone lies one base away. The trial excluded patients who had a history of autoimmune disease or who were on systemic immunosuppression. Peripheral blood for TCR sequencing was collected from all dose cohorts at baseline, on cycle 4 day 1, and on cycle 7 day 1. The samples were drawn from a first-in-human, open-label, multicenter phase I dose-escalation trial of ivuxolimab. The trial enrolled adults with locally advanced or metastatic head and neck squamous cell, hepatocellular, melanoma or renal cell carcinoma. Before TCR sequencing, CD4+ T cells and CD8+ T cells from peripheral blood were sorted into separate populations. This entry is derived from a study of OX40 agonist ivuxolimab in advanced cancers. In the study overall: The costimulatory receptor OX40 (CD134) was targeted by ivuxolimab, a fully human IgG2 agonistic monoclonal antibody. Intravenous ivuxolimab was administered to patients every 2 weeks at six dose levels: 0.01, 0.1, 0.3, 1.5, 3 and 10 mg/kg. Among the approximately 50 dose-escalation patients, around 20 had hepatocellular carcinoma, approximately 15 melanoma, 9 renal cell carcinoma and 9 head and neck cancer. A male proportion of roughly 85% and a mean age of approximately 58 years, ranging from 23 to 79, were recorded for the dose-escalation cohort. Prior anti-PD-1, anti-PD-L1 or anti-CTLA-4 therapy was permitted, and checkpoint inhibitors had been received by 40% to 50% of dose-escalation patients. Partial responses occurred in three dose-escalation patients, of whom one had hepatocellular carcinoma and two had cutaneous melanoma. The purpose of peripheral TCRbeta sequencing was to test whether ivuxolimab changed TCR sequence diversity and led to clonal T-cell expansion. The monotherapy dose-escalation portion (N ≈ 50 patients) of the phase I ivuxolimab trial is reported in the paper.

After removal of 4 bases from V and 7 bases from J, the junction retains 10 bases not matched to a gene. Looking up the germline V gene (reference sequence) yields CDR1 SEHNR and CDR2 FQNEAQ. The CDR3, from cysteine to phenylalanine, totals 16 residues. Only the CDR3 DNA stays, 48 bases, in frame from base 1. Genomic DNA was extracted from sorted cells for sequencing of the TCRbeta CDR3 region. The immunoSEQ Assay was used to sequence the TCRbeta CDR3 regions. TCRdb re-hosts the immuneACCESS table, in-frame sequences only. Its copies lack some clones; in the studies checked, an unresolved V gene accounts for under half of them, and the cause for the rest is not known. The sample includes approximately 59,000 clones, with 84% observed a single time. The ten most abundant clones make up roughly 2% of the sample. The investigation overall reported the following: At doses of 0.1 to 3.0 mg/kg, clonal expansion of both CD4+ and CD8+ blood T cells was observed from baseline to week 6. After ivuxolimab, CD8+ T cells had more expanded clones than CD4+ T cells on average. Low levels of normalized T-cell clonal expansion were also shown by some nonresponding patients. In the 0.1-3.0 mg/kg groups, partial responders had among the lowest normalized peripheral clonal expansion, particularly in CD8+ T cells. Antigen specificity was not determined for the clonally expanded peripheral T cells.

The receptor comes from an adult with an advanced solid tumor such as melanoma, head and neck, liver or kidney cancer. Here the chain combines TRBV7-9 and TRBJ1-4, with 9 junctional bases fitting TRBD1. The starting material was CD4+ or CD8+ T cells sorted from blood, obtained in a trial of the OX40 agonist ivuxolimab. The bases read TGTGCCAGCAGCTCAGAAGGGACAGGGAGGAGTGAAAAACTGTTTTTT. Its protein product is CASSSEGTGRSEKLFF.